These T cell receptor beta chains were read from a single sample in a study of blood T cell repertoires in COVID-19. TCRdb's table, derived via immunoSEQ multiplex PCR, lists solely in-frame clones and lacks some. Here the sample spans about 350,000 clones, roughly nine tenths being singletons. Sequencing was carried out using peripheral blood. Source of these receptors: a woman aged 55-70 years with COVID-19, enrolled during active disease. Each CDR3 is given with its conserved first and last residue. A D gene is named only where the DNA matches it firmly. Size tells how often a clone was seen (once, few, many) or the class of an expanded clone, and some rows leave it out.

d_gene,v_gene,len,abundance,j_gene,CDR3nt,CDR3aa
NA,TRBV30,13,NA,TRBJ2-5,TGTGCCTGGAGTGTACTAAGGAGGGAGACCCAGTACTTC,CAWSVLRRETQYF
NA,TRBV5-1,17,NA,TRBJ1-1,TGCGCCAGCAGCTTGGATGGCGGGCCGGGGAAGAACACTGAAGCTTTCTTT,CASSLDGGPGKNTEAFF
NA,TRBV9,15,NA,TRBJ1-1,TGTGCCAGCAGCGTAGGCGGCAGTGCGGGCACTGAAGCTTTCTTT,CASSVGGSAGTEAFF
TRBD2,TRBV24-1,15,NA,TRBJ2-3,TGTGCCACCAGTTACCACGGACTAGCGGGGGGCACGCAGTATTTT,CATSYHGLAGGTQYF
TRBD1,TRBV6-1,14,NA,TRBJ1-2,TGTGCCAGCAGTGAGACAGGGGGCCCCTATGGCTACACCTTC,CASSETGGPYGYTF
NA,TRBV29-1,14,NA,TRBJ2-2,TGCAGCGTTGATAAGGACAGCAGAACCGGGGAGCTGTTTTTT,CSVDKDSRTGELFF
NA,TRBV11-2,13,NA,TRBJ2-7,TGTGCCAGCAGCCCAATTCAGTTCTACGAGCAGTACTTC,CASSPIQFYEQYF
TRBD1,TRBV9,17,NA,TRBJ1-6,TGTGCCAGCAGCGCGACCCACCGGGGACAGTTTAATTCACCCCTCCACTTT,CASSATHRGQFNSPLHF
NA,TRBV6-5,15,NA,TRBJ1-5,TGTGCCAGCAGAGAGAGGCGGGGTGGAAATCAGCCCCAGCATTTT,CASRERRGGNQPQHF
NA,TRBV2,14,NA,TRBJ1-1,TGTGCCAGCAGAGGAGGACGGTTGAACACTGAAGCTTTCTTT,CASRGGRLNTEAFF
NA,TRBV7-2,14,NA,TRBJ1-1,TGTGCCAGCAGCTTACAGGGTAGGGTCACTGAAGCTTTCTTT,CASSLQGRVTEAFF
TRBD2,TRBV7-2,15,NA,TRBJ2-1,TGTGCCAGCAGCTTGTTACTAGCGGGGGCGTCTGAGCAGTTCTTC,CASSLLLAGASEQFF
NA,TRBV6-5,15,NA,TRBJ2-5,TGTGCCAGCAGAGCAGTAATGGGGAGATATGAGACCCAGTACTTC,CASRAVMGRYETQYF
TRBD1,TRBV5-6,14,NA,TRBJ1-1,TGTGCCAGCAGCTTGACAGGGGTTTCTACTGAAGCTTTCTTT,CASSLTGVSTEAFF
TRBD2,TRBV3-1/TRBV3-2,11,NA,TRBJ2-7,TGTGCCAGCAGCCGAGCGGGGGAGCAGTACTTC,CASSRAGEQYF
TRBD1,TRBV4-2,15,NA,TRBJ1-5,TGTGCCAGCAGCCCCGGAGGGACAGGGAATCAGCCCCAGCATTTT,CASSPGGTGNQPQHF
NA,TRBV28,16,NA,TRBJ1-5,TGTGCCAGCAGCTGGGGGGGTAGGATTAACAATCAGCCCCAGCATTTT,CASSWGGRINNQPQHF
TRBD2,TRBV2,15,NA,TRBJ2-2,TGTGCCAGCAGTGTCCTAGCGGGGAACACCGGGGAGCTGTTTTTT,CASSVLAGNTGELFF
TRBD1,TRBV7-2,15,few,TRBJ1-3,TGTGCCAGCAGCATACAAGACAGGGCTGGAAACACCATATATTTT,CASSIQDRAGNTIYF
TRBD2,TRBV5-1,15,NA,TRBJ2-7,TGCGCCAGCAGCTGGTTTCCAGCGGGGGGCTACGAGCAGTACTTC,CASSWFPAGGYEQYF
NA,TRBV5-1,12,NA,TRBJ2-2,TGCGCCAGCAGCGTCTACGTCGGGGAGCTGTTTTTT,CASSVYVGELFF
TRBD1,TRBV7-4,16,NA,TRBJ1-2,TGTGCCAGCAGCTTCCTTAGGACAGGGATTAACTATGGCTACACCTTC,CASSFLRTGINYGYTF
NA,TRBV6-2/TRBV6-3,17,NA,TRBJ1-1,TGTGCCAGCAGCCCTCGGGAGACTAGGAAAGAGAACACTGAAGCTTTCTTT,CASSPRETRKENTEAFF
NA,TRBV2,11,NA,TRBJ2-7,TGTGCCAGCAGTGGGAGCTACGAGCAGTACTTC,CASSGSYEQYF
NA,TRBV7-2,15,NA,TRBJ1-5,TGTGCCAGCAACGGTGCCGGGACAATCGATCAGCCCCAGCATTTT,CASNGAGTIDQPQHF
NA,TRBV7-9,13,once,TRBJ1-6,TGTGCCAGCAGCAGGACGGGAAATTCACCCCTCCACTTT,CASSRTGNSPLHF
NA,TRBV19,14,once,TRBJ1-4,TGTGCCAGTAGTATAGATCGGAGCGGCGAAAAACTGTTTTTT,CASSIDRSGEKLFF
NA,TRBV7-9,11,NA,TRBJ2-7,TGTGCCAGCAGCAACAACCCCGAGCAGTACTTC,CASSNNPEQYF
NA,TRBV5-1,12,NA,TRBJ1-1,TGCGCCAGCAGCTTTTACGGCACTGAAGCTTTCTTT,CASSFYGTEAFF
NA,TRBV11-2,14,NA,TRBJ2-3,TGTGCCAGCGCCGCCGACTTGGGTCGAGATACGCAGTATTTT,CASAADLGRDTQYF
TRBD2,TRBV3-1/TRBV3-2,16,NA,TRBJ2-1,TGTGCCAGCAGCCAAGATGTCGGGGGGGGCCGCAATGAGCAGTTCTTC,CASSQDVGGGRNEQFF
TRBD1,TRBV30,17,NA,TRBJ2-1,TGTGCCCTACAGGAGAGCAGGGGGCGATCTCCTTACAATGAGCAGTTCTTC,CALQESRGRSPYNEQFF
TRBD1,TRBV6-5,15,NA,TRBJ1-1,TGTGCCAGCAGGAAGGACAGGGGAGTGAACACTGAAGCTTTCTTT,CASRKDRGVNTEAFF
TRBD1,TRBV9,17,NA,TRBJ1-6,TGTGCCAGCAGCCCGAGCGGGACAGGGGGTAGTAATTCACCCCTCCACTTT,CASSPSGTGGSNSPLHF
NA,TRBV9,16,NA,TRBJ2-3,TGTGCCAGCAGCGTAAGGGGGACGTTAGTCACAGATACGCAGTATTTT,CASSVRGTLVTDTQYF
TRBD1,TRBV2,15,once,TRBJ1-4,TGTGCCAGCTCTGGACTTCCGGGACAGGGAGGAAAACTGTTTTTT,CASSGLPGQGGKLFF
NA,TRBV9,13,NA,TRBJ1-1,TGTGCCAGCAGCGTAGGCAGGGTCACTGAAGCTTTCTTT,CASSVGRVTEAFF
NA,TRBV7-3,16,NA,TRBJ2-1,TGTGCCAGCAGCTTAACGTCCAGGGGTTCCCGCAATGAGCAGTTCTTC,CASSLTSRGSRNEQFF
NA,TRBV5-1,16,NA,TRBJ1-6,TGCGCCAGCAGTTTAGAGGGTGTCTCCTATAATTCACCCCTCCACTTT,CASSLEGVSYNSPLHF
TRBD1,TRBV5-1,14,NA,TRBJ2-7,TGCGCCAGCAGCTCTCCGGGACAGGTCTACGAGCAGTACTTC,CASSSPGQVYEQYF